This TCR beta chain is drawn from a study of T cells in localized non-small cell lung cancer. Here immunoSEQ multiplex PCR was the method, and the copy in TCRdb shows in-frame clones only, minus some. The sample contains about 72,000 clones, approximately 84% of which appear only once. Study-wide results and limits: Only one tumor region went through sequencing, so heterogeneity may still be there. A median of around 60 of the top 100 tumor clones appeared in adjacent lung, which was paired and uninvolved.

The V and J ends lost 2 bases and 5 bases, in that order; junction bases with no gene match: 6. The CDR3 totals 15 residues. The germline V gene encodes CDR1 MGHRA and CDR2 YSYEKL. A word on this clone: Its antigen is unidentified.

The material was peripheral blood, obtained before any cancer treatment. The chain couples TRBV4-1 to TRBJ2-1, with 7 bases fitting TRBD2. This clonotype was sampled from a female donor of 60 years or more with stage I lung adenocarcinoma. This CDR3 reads CASSQSAGAHNEQFF. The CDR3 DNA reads TGCGCCAGCAGCCAATCTGCGGGAGCCCACAATGAGCAGTTCTTC.